What follows are 3 T cell receptor beta chains derived from one specimen sequenced in a study of identical twins. Each CDR3 protein gets one entry after TCRdb re-called the 5' RACE reads with MiXCR. The table shows 420,000 or so distinct CDR3 sequences, with less than 20% occurring only once. The source material was naive T cells sorted from blood. Every receptor here comes from a middle-aged man in good health.

In its sample, this clonotype was seen a few times. The chain joins TRBV4-2 to TRBJ2-3, with a tentative D call TRBD2 (5 bases). The germline V gene encodes CDR1 LGHNA and CDR2 YNFKEQ. The CDR3 contains 16 residues. The V end lost 0 bases, the J end lost 5 bases, and 15 bases lay between the germline ends. DNA of the CDR3: TGTGCCAGCAGCCAAGATCCAGGCAGAGGGCAAGATACGCAGTATTTT. As protein: CASSQDPGRGQDTQYF.

The chain carries TRBV24-1 and TRBJ2-5; D not certain. The germline V gene has CDR1 KGHDR and CDR2 SFDVKD. V dropped 4 bases and J dropped 5 bases, with 10 bases sitting between them. This CDR3 has 13 amino acids. Here the CDR3 reads CATSEGGPETQYF. The CDR3 DNA is TGTGCCACCAGTGAAGGTGGGCCGGAGACCCAGTACTTC.

The chain couples TRBV7-9 to TRBJ2-5; D gene unclear. The CDR3 is 15 amino acids. Trimming shortened V by 2 bases and J by 2 bases, and 12 bases separated the two germline ends. Germline loops: CDR1 SEHNR, CDR2 FQNEAQ (reference sequence). The CDR3 sequence: CASSLSRRRQETQYF. The CDR3 DNA reads as TGTGCCAGCAGCTTAAGTCGCCGTAGACAAGAGACCCAGTACTTC.